This T cell receptor (beta chain) was sequenced for a study of T cell responses to AZD1222 COVID-19 vaccine. The CDR3 is made up of 20 amino acids. The junction had 11 bases not matched to a gene; V was cut back by 0 bases and J by 0 bases. Germline V gene lookup returns CDR1 SGHRS and CDR2 YFSETQ. Profiling relied on immunoSEQ multiplex PCR, and the TCRdb table lists in-frame clones only, not all of them. There are about 100,000 clones in the sample; over 75% occur only once, and just over 4% lies in the top ten. This clonotype was obtained from an adult in good health. This sequence joins TRBV5-1 and TRBJ1-4, with 10 positions matching TRBD1. Sequencing was performed on peripheral blood, taken on day 0 of MenACWY control vaccination. The CDR3 sequence: CASSLVPPGQGPATNEKLFF. The CDR3 region has the DNA TGCGCCAGCAGCTTGGTACCACCGGGACAGGGGCCTGCAACTAATGAAAAACTGTTTTTT.